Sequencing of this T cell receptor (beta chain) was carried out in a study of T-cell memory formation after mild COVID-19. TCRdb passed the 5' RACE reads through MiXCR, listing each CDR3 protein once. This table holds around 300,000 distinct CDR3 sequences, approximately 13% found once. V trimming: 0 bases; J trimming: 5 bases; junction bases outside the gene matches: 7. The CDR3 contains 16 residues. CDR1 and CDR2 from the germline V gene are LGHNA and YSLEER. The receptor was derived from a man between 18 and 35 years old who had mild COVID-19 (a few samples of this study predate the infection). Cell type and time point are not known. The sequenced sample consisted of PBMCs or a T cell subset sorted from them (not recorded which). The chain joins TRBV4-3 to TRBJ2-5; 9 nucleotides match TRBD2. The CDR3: CASSQDASSGAETQYF. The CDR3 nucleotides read TGCGCCAGCAGCCAAGACGCGTCTAGCGGGGCGGAGACCCAGTACTTC.